Only a few counts were recorded for the clone carrying this TCR beta chain. Its specificity is not known. Germline assignment: CDR1 SGHRS and CDR2 YFSETQ. V dropped 4 bases and J dropped 3 bases, with 11 bases sitting between them. The CDR3 contains 13 residues. The sample comes from a study of CD8 T cells in ankylosing spondylitis. The study's findings and limits: Disease-linked clones had a CD8+ phenotype and relatively low frequency in peripheral blood.

Quantitative 5'-RACE was performed with molecular barcodes, and it yielded the TCR beta libraries. TCRdb independently ran MiXCR on the 5' RACE reads; one entry per CDR3 protein. This table has roughly 180,000 distinct CDR3 sequences, 10% to 15% appearing once. This clonotype was obtained from a male donor with ankylosing spondylitis or in good health (not recorded which). The gene calls are TRBV5-1 and TRBJ2-7; D not resolved. Sequences were obtained from blood, either unsorted or a sorted T cell fraction (not recorded which). The CDR3 region has the DNA TGCGCCAGCAGCCCCTCGGACCTCTACGAGCAGTACTTC. This translates into CASSPSDLYEQYF.